The sequence of this T cell receptor beta chain was determined in a study of shared clonotypes between healthy human individuals. The germline gives CDR1 ENHRY, CDR2 SYGVKD. This CDR3 has 13 amino acids. Trimming removed 2 bases at V and 6 bases at J, with 7 bases between. TCRdb's copy holds only in-frame clones and misses some; the assay was immunoSEQ multiplex PCR. The sample records approximately 1.5 million clones, 98% being singletons. The material sequenced was naive CD4+ T cells sorted from blood. Subset reported: CD45RA+ positively selected. The rearrangement uses TRBV10-3 and TRBJ2-2; no reliable D call. The receptor was derived from a man aged 30 to 39 in good health. The CDR3 is CAISEGVSGELFF. The CDR3 coding sequence is TGTGCCATCAGTGAGGGGGTGTCCGGGGAGCTGTTTTTT.